This T cell receptor beta chain emerged from a study of blood T cell repertoires in COVID-19. The CDR3 covers 17 residues. Germline CDR1 is SGHRS and CDR2 is YFSETQ. Germline trimming cut 4 bases from V and 0 bases from J; bases unmatched to any gene: 7. This table comes from immunoSEQ multiplex PCR, and its TCRdb copy is limited to in-frame clones, with some not included. The sample yields approximately 270,000 clones, about nine tenths seen once. The V gene is TRBV5-1, the J gene TRBJ1-4, with 9 bases matching TRBD1. The sample consisted of peripheral blood. This receptor was identified in a man aged 50 to 60 with acute or convalescent COVID-19. This chain's CDR3 is CASSPGTGTTTNEKLFF. Written as DNA, the CDR3 is TGCGCCAGCAGCCCCGGGACAGGGACCACAACTAATGAAAAACTGTTTTTT.